One and the same sample provided the 9 T cell receptor beta chains below, sequenced in a study of blood T cell repertoires in COVID-19. Sequenced by immunoSEQ multiplex PCR; TCRdb stores in-frame clones only, minus some. The sample consists of 300,000 to 450,000 clones, around 90% of them appearing once. Sequencing was done on a sample of peripheral blood. Receptors originate from a woman aged 55-70 years with COVID-19, enrolled during active disease.

The chain combines TRBV10-3 with TRBJ1-1; D gene ambiguous. Germline V gene lookup returns CDR1 ENHRY and CDR2 SYGVKD. Trimming pared 4 bases from V and 4 bases from J, leaving 13 bases between. CDR3 size: 14 residues. The CDR3 region is CAISAAAIGTEAFF. The DNA for the CDR3 is TGTGCCATCAGTGCCGCCGCGATCGGCACTGAAGCTTTCTTT.

The table lists this clone with a count of one. The rearrangement joins TRBV7-8 to TRBJ1-5; tentative D call: TRBD1 (5 bases). Germline values: CDR1 SGHVS, CDR2 FQNEAQ. V gave up 3 bases and J gave up 5 bases, with 8 bases separating them. The CDR3 consists of 13 residues. CDR3 protein: CASSLGGYQPQHF. CDR3 DNA: TGTGCCAGCAGCTTGGGGGGGTATCAGCCCCAGCATTTT.

The chain couples TRBV2 to TRBJ1-3; 8 bases align to TRBD1. V trimming: 6 bases; J trimming: 7 bases; junction bases outside the gene matches: 11. Germline CDR1 SNHLY, CDR2 FYNNEI. This CDR3 has 15 residues. CDR3 sequence (DNA): TGTGCCAGCAGCCTTCAGGGGGCCTCCAGGAACACCATATATTTT. Translation: CASSLQGASRNTIYF.

This clone appeared once. The rearrangement uses TRBV28 and TRBJ2-7, with a weak D call TRBD2 (5 bases). Germline CDR1 is MDHEN and CDR2 is SYDVKM. Trimming left V 3 bases short and J 5 bases short, with 14 bases between. The length of the CDR3 is 14 residues. Written as DNA, the CDR3 is TGTGCCAGCAGTTTCTACACAGCGAGGGACGAGCAGTACTTC. Translating gives CASSFYTARDEQYF.

This clone occurred once. The chain recombines TRBV5-1 with TRBJ1-1; no reliable D call. With 0 bases removed from V and 0 bases from J, the gap between germline ends came to 12 bases. The CDR3 has 16 residues. The germline V gene has CDR1 SGHRS and CDR2 YFSETQ. CDR3 in amino acids: CASSLGSSGLNTEAFF. The CDR3 nucleotides read TGCGCCAGCAGCTTGGGATCGAGCGGGTTGAACACTGAAGCTTTCTTT.

In the case of this clone: This CDR3 is also generated by other DNA sequences in the sample. The V and J genes are TRBV6-5 and TRBJ1-1; D is possibly TRBD1 (6 bases). The CDR3 length is 15 residues. V was trimmed by 5 bases and J by 1 base, leaving 14 bases between them. From germline, CDR1 is MNHEY and CDR2 SVGAGI. In DNA form, the CDR3 reads TGTGCCAGCAGTACCCGGGGGGGACAGAACACTGAAGCTTTCTTT. Amino acids: CASSTRGGQNTEAFF.

The chain uses TRBV9 and TRBJ1-2, with 7 bases that match TRBD1. The V segment lost 0 bases and the J segment 7 bases; nucleotides outside the gene matches: 12. The CDR3 loop spans 16 amino acids. Germline V lookup: CDR1 SGDLS, CDR2 YYNGEE. CDR3: CASSVAVGPNRGGYTF. The CDR3 DNA reads as TGTGCCAGCAGCGTAGCGGTGGGACCGAACAGGGGTGGCTACACCTTC.

The chain combines TRBV19 with TRBJ1-5; TRBD1 is a possible D gene (6 bases). V lost 8 bases and J lost 3, with 20 bases in between. Germline CDR1 reads LNHDA; CDR2 reads SQIVND (reference sequence). CDR3 length equals 16 residues. The CDR3 DNA follows: TGTGCCAGTTCCCAGGGCGGGGGGCGGTTCAATCAGCCCCAGCATTTT. The encoded protein is CASSQGGGRFNQPQHF.

With regard to this clone: At one end, the junction sequence differs from germline, possibly due to a read error. The V gene is TRBV28, the J gene TRBJ1-1; D may be TRBD1 (5 bases). The germline gives CDR1 MDHEN, CDR2 SYDVKM. The CDR3 runs to 11 residues. The CDR3 is CASSSWTWFIF. The CDR3 region has the DNA TGTGCCAGCAGTTCCTGGACATGGTTTATCTTT.